This T cell receptor (beta chain) was sequenced for a study of T cell responses to AZD1222 COVID-19 vaccine. Study conclusions and caveats: After two AZD1222 doses, spike-specific TCR breadth and depth rose versus day 0. A reported finding is that nearly half of spike-specific TCRs target unmutated variant regions. Seropositive at baseline were only six or seven AZD1222 recipients.

To note about this clone: Its antigen is undetermined.

From germline, CDR1 is LNHDA and CDR2 SQIVND (reference sequence). V shed 4 bases and J shed 6 bases, with 12 bases lying between them. The CDR3 contains 14 residues. The table came from immunoSEQ multiplex PCR; TCRdb's copy has only in-frame clones and leaves some out. The table lists over 150,000 clones, around 93% of them singletons. V and J are TRBV19 and TRBJ1-4; D unclear. The receptor was isolated from an adult who received the AZD1222 COVID-19 vaccine. The source was peripheral blood, collected 28 days after the second AZD1222 dose. CDR3 residues: CASSTGPVDEKLFF. CDR3 coding DNA: TGTGCCAGTAGTACAGGACCCGTGGATGAAAAACTGTTTTTT.